This T cell receptor beta chain was identified in a study of blood T cell repertoires in COVID-19 (dated by TCRdb to 2020 to 2021). Looking at the study overall: The collaborator samples originated in the United States, Italy and Spain and spanned the acute and convalescent phases of COVID-19. Deeply sampled blood TCRbeta repertoires from subjects exposed to, actively infected with, or recovered from COVID-19 were included in the dataset. The prospective study material was composed of cDNA or gDNA derived from T cells, B-cell-depleted T cells, or PBMCs. Where HLA class I and class II types were available, the types were taken from metadata supplied by the sample provider, not from assay-based typing. The sample metadata nearly always contained a de-identified subject ID, COVID-19 status, age in years and sex. A freely available public database, intended as a resource for researchers studying the immune response to SARS-CoV-2, is where the repertoires were released. The samples were drawn from the first 160 participants of the ongoing ImmuneRACE study and from roughly 1,300 subjects provided by 6 global collaborators.

Spanning cysteine to phenylalanine, the CDR3 consists of 15 amino acids. Only CDR3 DNA remains: 45 bases, in frame from the first base. The V and J ends are trimmed by 6 bases and 7 bases, leaving 18 bases between them. Via the germline V gene, CDR1 is KGHSH and CDR2 LQKENI. TCRbeta CDR3 regions were amplified from genomic DNA using the immunoSEQ Assay, a bias-controlled multiplex PCR. The study's processing was this. Within the assay, amplification of reference gene primers was used to estimate how many nucleated cells each sample contained. Sequence reads were collapsed and filtered to measure the absolute abundance of every unique TCRbeta CDR3 rearrangement. Productive Simpson clonality was computed per sample as the square root of Simpson's diversity index over productive rearrangements. The table was pulled from immuneACCESS by TCRdb, which kept in-frame rearrangements only. Such tables lose some clones; where checked, under half of the loss comes from unresolved V genes, and the rest has no known cause. Clonal size and the V and J genes are those of that table, whereas D and trimming came from the DNA. A total of over 90,000 clones appear in this sample, approximately 84% of them only once. The ten largest clones capture about 4.3% of the sample.

The collaborating institutions used their own protocols to collect whole blood in K2EDTA tubes. For TCRbeta analysis, collaborator samples were shipped as frozen whole blood, as isolated PBMCs, or as DNA extracted from either sample type. The paper as a whole reports these results and caveats: The quantity of clinical and demographic metadata differed by source and by participant and was supplied without curation.

Comment on this clone: Which antigen it targets is not known. No much larger clone is present one base from it, and per-base qualities are unavailable.

The sequence joins TRBV18 to TRBJ1-4; tentative D gene TRBD1, with 5 bases matching. The receptor was derived from a man aged 60 to 69 with acute or convalescent COVID-19. The sequenced material came from peripheral blood. The CDR3 sequence is CASSSIAAGTEKLFF. Read as DNA, the sequence is TGTGCCAGCTCGTCGATAGCGGCAGGGACTGAAAAACTGTTTTTT.